The text below deals with one T cell receptor beta chain. Time point of the sample: peripheral blood 6 weeks after treatment start. Here immunoSEQ multiplex PCR was the method, and the copy in TCRdb shows in-frame clones only, minus some. The sample gives tens of thousands of clones, under 95% of which show up once; about 11% is in the top ten. These data come from a study of PD-L1 blockade in urothelial cancer. Study-level information: Most patients, about 85% of the roughly 30, were males with bladder-origin cancer. T cell content in blood samples showed a median of 141,255. After treatment start, blood was analyzed at 3 weeks (second dose) and at 6 weeks.

V gave up 5 bases and J gave up 2 bases, with 10 bases separating them. This CDR3 contains 14 residues. CDR1 is SGHTA, CDR2 FQGNSA, per germline. The sequence was collected from a woman aged 60 to 75 with urothelial cancer. This sequence joins TRBV7-2 and TRBJ1-3; D perhaps matches TRBD1 (5 bases). The material sequenced was PBMCs, taken around atezolizumab (anti-PD-L1) treatment. In DNA form, the CDR3 reads TGTGCCAGCAGCCGCCAGGGCCCTGGAAACACCATATATTTT. Encoded protein: CASSRQGPGNTIYF.